This T cell receptor (beta chain) derives from a study of T cells and Merkel cell carcinoma outcomes (dated by TCRdb to 2020 to 2021). Turning to the overall study: The study looked at whether the tumor T-cell repertoire and T-cell density could predict clinical outcome in patients with Merkel cell carcinoma.

Library preparation employed the immunoSEQ multiplex PCR assay. TCRdb carries this immuneACCESS record with in-frame sequences only. Its versions omit some clonotypes, under half of them owing to an unresolved V gene in the studies checked, with the rest unexplained. The sample table holds about 2,000 clones, of which more than 90% were seen once. The ten largest make up 1.8% of the sample. The investigation overall reported the following: The combination of T-cell repertoire features and T-cell density was reported to predict clinical outcomes in patients with Merkel cell carcinoma.

Points on this clone: What this receptor recognizes is not known. Per-nucleotide qualities are absent, and no much larger clonotype sits a single base away.

Via the germline V gene, CDR1 is MNHEY and CDR2 SVGAGI. The CDR3 holds 15 amino acids from the cysteine to the phenylalanine. The retained sequence is limited to the CDR3, 45 bases, with the frame set at the first base. The germline V end is reduced by 5 bases and the J end by 2 bases; junction bases left unmatched: 2. The samples were taken from patients with Merkel cell carcinoma. This chain is built from TRBV6-5 and TRBJ2-5, with 13 junctional bases fitting TRBD2. The sequenced sample consisted of tumor tissue from Merkel cell carcinoma. The receptor's source is a human donor with Merkel cell carcinoma. CDR3 loop: CASSRLAGGQETQYF. The bases read TGTGCCAGCAGTAGACTAGCGGGGGGACAAGAGACCCAGTACTTC.